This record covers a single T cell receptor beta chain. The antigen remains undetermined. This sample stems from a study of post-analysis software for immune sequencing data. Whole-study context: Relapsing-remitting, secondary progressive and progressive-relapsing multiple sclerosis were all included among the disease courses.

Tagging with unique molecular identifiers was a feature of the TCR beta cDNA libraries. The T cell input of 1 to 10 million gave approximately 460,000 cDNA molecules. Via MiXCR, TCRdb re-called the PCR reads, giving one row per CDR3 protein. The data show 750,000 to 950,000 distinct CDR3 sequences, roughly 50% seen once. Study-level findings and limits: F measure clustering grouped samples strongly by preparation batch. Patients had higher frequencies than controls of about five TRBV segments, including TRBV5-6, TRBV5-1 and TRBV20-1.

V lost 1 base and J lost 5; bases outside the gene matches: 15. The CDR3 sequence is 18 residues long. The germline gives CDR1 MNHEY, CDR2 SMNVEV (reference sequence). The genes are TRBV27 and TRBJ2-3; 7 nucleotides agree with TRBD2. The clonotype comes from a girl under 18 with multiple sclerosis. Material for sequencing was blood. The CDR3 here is CASSLLGGSNLGGDTQYF. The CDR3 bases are TGTGCCAGCAGTTTATTGGGCGGGAGTAATTTGGGGGGAGATACGCAGTATTTT.